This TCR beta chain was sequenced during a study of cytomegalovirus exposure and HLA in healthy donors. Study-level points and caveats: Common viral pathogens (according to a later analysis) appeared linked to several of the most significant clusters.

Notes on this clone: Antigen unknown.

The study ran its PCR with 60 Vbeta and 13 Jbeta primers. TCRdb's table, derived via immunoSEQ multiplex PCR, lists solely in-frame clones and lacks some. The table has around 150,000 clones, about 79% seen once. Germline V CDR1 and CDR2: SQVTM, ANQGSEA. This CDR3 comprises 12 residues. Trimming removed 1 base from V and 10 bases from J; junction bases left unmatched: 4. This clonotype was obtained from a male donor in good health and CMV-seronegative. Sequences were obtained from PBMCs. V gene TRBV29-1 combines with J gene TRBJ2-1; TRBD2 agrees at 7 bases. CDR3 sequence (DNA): TGCAGCGTTGAAGGCGGGGAGGGAGAGCAGTTCTTC. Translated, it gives CSVEGGEGEQFF.